A selection of T cell receptor beta chains follows, all from one sample in a study of blood T cell repertoires in COVID-19. Measured with immunoSEQ multiplex PCR; TCRdb has only the in-frame clones, and not every one. The sample gives 200,000 to 250,000 clones, under 90% of which show up once; about 1.6% is in the top ten. The sample consisted of PBMCs or T cells enriched from blood (not recorded which). These TCRs come from a man aged 40-49 years who had recovered from COVID-19. The CDR3 runs from the conserved cysteine through the conserved F or W.

15,TRBJ1-3,TRBV5-1,CASSLGRSSGNTIYF
14,TRBJ1-5,TRBV2,CASSEEGGSQPQHF
15,TRBJ2-7,TRBV6-5,CASSYGQGPSYEQYF
14,TRBJ2-3,TRBV10-3,CAISVGQATDTQYF
17,TRBJ1-3,TRBV5-4,CASSLLVMAVYGNTIYF
16,TRBJ2-3,TRBV5-1,CASSLEGQPHTDTQYF
18,TRBJ2-3,TRBV2,CASSETSGRALSTDTQYF
13,TRBJ1-1,TRBV19,CASSTGGNTEAFF
13,TRBJ2-2,TRBV12-3/TRBV12-4,CASSLGTIGELFF
15,TRBJ2-3,TRBV7-9,CASSLDGLTRDTQYF
16,TRBJ1-6,TRBV30,CAWSLLEGRGNSPLHF
13,TRBJ1-2,TRBV30,CAWNRDRPYGYTF
10,TRBJ1-2,TRBV20-1,CSAGGVGYTF
14,TRBJ2-5,TRBV27,CASSLLPGEETQYF
15,TRBJ2-7,TRBV3-1/TRBV3-2,CASSTGLADSYEQYF
14,TRBJ2-3,TRBV3-1/TRBV3-2,CASSREGGTDTQYF
17,TRBJ2-4,TRBV3-1/TRBV3-2,CASSQDRRGSAKNIQYF
14,TRBJ2-4,TRBV15,CATSKGTSGNIQYF
18,TRBJ2-3,TRBV4-3,CASSPRASGGASTDTQYF
15,TRBJ2-5,TRBV5-1,CASSLRMEGQETQYF
15,TRBJ2-4,TRBV5-1,CASSPLLAGENIQYF
15,TRBJ1-1,TRBV28,CASSLGGALGTEAFF
15,TRBJ1-6,TRBV7-8,CASSLDRRGNSPLHF
18,TRBJ2-1,TRBV15,CATSRDMGLAGGRNEQFF
15,TRBJ2-7,TRBV3-1/TRBV3-2,CASSQGASGSYEQYF
17,TRBJ1-5,TRBV7-8,CASSSRGTGYRNQPQHF
14,TRBJ1-5,TRBV6-6,CASSYEGLYQPQHF
11,TRBJ1-1,TRBV13,CASDSNTEAFF
16,TRBJ2-3,TRBV4-3,CASSQEPGLPQYTQYF
13,TRBJ1-4,TRBV5-4,CASSTQGEEKLFF
15,TRBJ1-4,TRBV4-2,CASSQSFGNNEKLFF
15,TRBJ1-2,TRBV9,CASSTRGGHGYGYTF
14,TRBJ1-1,TRBV27,CASSKEQGNTEAFF
14,TRBJ2-2,TRBV6-5,CAIQGGLATGELFF
16,TRBJ2-3,TRBV24-1,CATSDLNRGNTDTQYF
14,TRBJ2-7,TRBV3-1/TRBV3-2,CASSQRQGSYEQYF
16,TRBJ1-6,TRBV4-3,CASSQDLYQENSPLHF
12,TRBJ1-5,TRBV10-3,CATGRDNQPQHF
16,TRBJ1-1,TRBV27,CATQDRLHASNTEAFF
15,TRBJ2-2,TRBV7-3,CASSLVGPPTGELFF
15,TRBJ2-1,TRBV28,CASSLLGGGVVEQFF
14,TRBJ1-2,TRBV7-8,CASSSDLRGDGYTF
14,TRBJ2-3,TRBV11-1,CASSLGRGTDTQYF
16,TRBJ2-3,TRBV5-1,CASSLASQGATDTQYF
14,TRBJ2-2,TRBV5-4,CASRFGGGPGELFF
16,TRBJ1-1,TRBV21-1,CASSKSSQGPGTEAFF
16,TRBJ2-6,TRBV7-8,CASRSAGASGANVLTF
13,TRBJ2-7,TRBV27,CASSLQGGYEQYF
17,TRBJ2-2,TRBV4-2,CASSQESGAANTGELFF
14,TRBJ1-3,TRBV29-1,CSVSPDSLGNTIYF
17,TRBJ2-7,TRBV27,CASSRLSGTSGGYEQYF
16,TRBJ2-1,TRBV2,CASSTGGRSSYNEQFF
13,TRBJ2-2,TRBV18,CASSPEGYGELFF
14,TRBJ2-5,TRBV9,CASSVGGGPETQYF